This T cell receptor beta chain stems from a study of blood T cell repertoires in COVID-19. Overall study: The United States, Italy and Spain provided the acute and convalescent COVID-19 samples.

Profiling relied on immunoSEQ multiplex PCR, and the TCRdb table lists in-frame clones only, not all of them. This sample has over 85,000 clones; 87% occur once, and the top ten carry 4.5%. Looked up from germline, CDR1 is MGHRA and CDR2 is YSYEKL. The V end was cut by 0 bases, the J end by 10 bases, with 24 bases between. This CDR3 has 17 amino acids. This sequence joins TRBV4-1 and TRBJ1-1; perhaps TRBD1 as D (5 bases). The TCR comes from a man between 65 and 85 years old with acute or convalescent COVID-19. The sample taken for sequencing was peripheral blood. In DNA, the CDR3 is TGCGCCAGCAGCCAAGATGGAAGCGGGACCTACTTTGAAGGAGCTTTCTTT. This encodes CASSQDGSGTYFEGAFF.